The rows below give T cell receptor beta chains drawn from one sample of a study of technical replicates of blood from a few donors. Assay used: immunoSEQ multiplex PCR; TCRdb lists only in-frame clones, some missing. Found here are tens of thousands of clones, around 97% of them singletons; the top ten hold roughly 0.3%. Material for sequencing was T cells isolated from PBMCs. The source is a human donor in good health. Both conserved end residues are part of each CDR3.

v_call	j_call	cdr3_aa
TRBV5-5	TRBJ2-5	CASSLWGGVETQYF
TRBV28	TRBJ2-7	CASSLAGESYEQYF
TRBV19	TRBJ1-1	CASSQQGSGNTEAFF
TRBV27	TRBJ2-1	CASSWTAEVEQFF
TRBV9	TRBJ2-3	CASSFRAGEGTDTQYF
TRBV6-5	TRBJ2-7	CASTSGYRQTYEQYF
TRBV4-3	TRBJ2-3	CASSQVGQGSDTQYF
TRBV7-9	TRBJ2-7	CASSLGTSEQYF
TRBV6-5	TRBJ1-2	CASSSPSWAGQGYTF
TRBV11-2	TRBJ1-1	CASSYSGKGLMNTEAFF
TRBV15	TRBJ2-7	CATSRDKGGGTDSYEQYF
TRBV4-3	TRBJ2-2	CASSQDSGLSGELFF
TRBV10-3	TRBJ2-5	CASGTQETQYF
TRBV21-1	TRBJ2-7	CASSKAGLHHRDKQYF
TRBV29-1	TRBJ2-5	CSARGQETQYF
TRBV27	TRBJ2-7	CASSPYLGTPLVGQYF
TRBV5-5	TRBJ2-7	CASSSQWSGYSPYEQYF
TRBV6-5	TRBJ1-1	CASSPWGVENTEAFF
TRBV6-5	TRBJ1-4	CASSYSAGTGNEKLFF
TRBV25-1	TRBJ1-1	CASSDRVAGDVKAFF
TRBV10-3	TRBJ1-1	CAISETEFNEAFF
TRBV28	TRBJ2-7	CASSFGGPSYEQYF
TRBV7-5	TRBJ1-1	CVRSLGGRGSRYTEAFF
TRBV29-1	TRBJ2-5	CSVVCPDQETQYF
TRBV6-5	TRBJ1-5	CASSYTGTSNQPQHF
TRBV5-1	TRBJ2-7	CASSELAGVLYEQYF
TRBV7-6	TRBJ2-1	CASSLVFSGSRNEQFF
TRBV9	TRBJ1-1	CASSFGQLNTEAFF
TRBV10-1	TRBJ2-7	CASSDEGNLAGGGYEQYF
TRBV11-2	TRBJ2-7	CASSPNTGGKDEQYF
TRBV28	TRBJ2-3	CASSLPLSGGTDTQYF
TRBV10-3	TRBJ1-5	CAISDGRDEPQHF
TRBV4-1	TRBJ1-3	CASSQAEGASGNTIYF
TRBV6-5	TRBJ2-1	CASSNDRGQDNEQFF
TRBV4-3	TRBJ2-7	CASSQDSGTTYEQYF
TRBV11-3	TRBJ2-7	CASSFFGEQYF
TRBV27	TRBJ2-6	CASSRDSGYSGANVLTF
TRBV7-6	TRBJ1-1	CASSWGQLNTEAFF
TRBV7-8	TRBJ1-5	CASSLGTGGNQPQHF
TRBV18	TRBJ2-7	CASSRNSPNYEQYF
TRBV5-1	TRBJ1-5	CASSSTGSQPQHF
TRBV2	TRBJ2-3	CASSERLWRDRGGDTQYF
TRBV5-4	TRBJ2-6	CASSLERETGANVLTF
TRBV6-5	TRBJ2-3	CASSRLAGVDTQYF
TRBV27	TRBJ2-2	CATWRAQSPGELFF
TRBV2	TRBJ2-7	CASSEDGRGHEQYF
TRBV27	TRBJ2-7	CASSLGGTYEQYF
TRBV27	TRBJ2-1	CASSTLSDGTYNEQFF
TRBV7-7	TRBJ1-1	CASSLTSGDSTEAFF
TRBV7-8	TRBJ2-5	CASSPGGGVVLETQYF
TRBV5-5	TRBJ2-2	CASNDYGELFF
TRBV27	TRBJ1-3	CASSLQLGFAGNTIYF
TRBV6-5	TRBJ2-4	CASSYTETKNIQYF
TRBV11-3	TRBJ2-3	CASSSRTGLADTQYF